This T cell receptor beta chain stems from a study of blood T cell repertoires in COVID-19. Study-level information: Researchers got acute and convalescent COVID-19 samples from the United States, Italy and Spain. Nucleic acid was either cDNA or gDNA, and it came from T cells, B-cell-depleted T cells, or PBMCs.

Authors' processing steps: Reference gene primer amplification yielded estimated nucleated cell counts. The repertoire was sequenced with immunoSEQ multiplex PCR; TCRdb's copy has only in-frame clones and lacks some. V and J calls plus clone size are reproduced from that table; the DNA served to infer D and trimming. The sample records hundreds of thousands of clones, roughly nine tenths being singletons. CDR1 LNHDA and CDR2 SQIVND come from the germline V gene (reference sequence). Trimming took 4 bases from V and 5 from J, leaving 14 bases between them. The CDR3 spans 15 residues. The receptor was isolated from a man aged 35 to 55 with acute or convalescent COVID-19. Material for sequencing was peripheral blood. The chain joins TRBV19 to TRBJ1-4; D possibly corresponds to TRBD1 (5 bases). CDR3 coding DNA: TGTGCCAGTAGTACTTCAGGGTGGGGAAATGAAAAACTGTTTTTT. Amino acids: CASSTSGWGNEKLFF.